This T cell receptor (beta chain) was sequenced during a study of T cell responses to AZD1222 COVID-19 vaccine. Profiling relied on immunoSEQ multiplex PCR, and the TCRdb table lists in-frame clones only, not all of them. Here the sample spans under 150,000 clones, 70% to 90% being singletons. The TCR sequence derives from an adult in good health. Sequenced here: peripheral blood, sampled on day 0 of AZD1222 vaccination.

CDR3 sequence reads: CASTDGVDGYTF. The CDR3 DNA is TGTGCCAGCACAGACGGGGTCGATGGCTACACCTTC. The genes are TRBV27 and TRBJ1-2; D not resolved. The CDR3 consists of 12 residues. V shed 7 bases and J shed 6 bases, with 12 bases lying between them. Germline V gives CDR1 MNHEY, CDR2 SMNVEV (reference sequence).